This T cell receptor (beta chain) was observed in a study of pediatric ulcerative colitis. During colonoscopy, one to two rectal pinch biopsies were collected. In germline, CDR1 is MNHNS, CDR2 SASEGT. V lost 5 bases to trimming and J lost 2 bases, with 3 bases between them. The CDR3 has 11 residues. Repertoires were generated with immunoSEQ multiplex PCR, while TCRdb's copy carries only in-frame clones and drops some. Among roughly 49,000 clones, 78% were seen once, and the ten largest hold about 4%. The sequence came from a girl aged 10-17 years with moderate ulcerative colitis. This chain links TRBV6-1 with TRBJ1-1, with D uncertain. What was sequenced was gut tissue. Here the CDR3 reads CASSPNTEAFF. In DNA form, the CDR3 reads TGTGCCAGCAGTCCTAACACTGAAGCTTTCTTT.